The clone carrying this T cell receptor (beta chain) has just one count. The sample belongs to a study of blood T cell repertoires in COVID-19. Background on the study: The United States, Italy and Spain were the sources of the acute and convalescent COVID-19 samples.

V dropped 5 bases and J dropped 6 bases, with 20 bases sitting between them. Germline V gene sequence: CDR1 KGHSH, CDR2 LQKENI. CDR3 length: 15 amino acids. Assay: immunoSEQ multiplex PCR; the TCRdb copy retains only in-frame clones and omits some. This table has 300,000 to 350,000 clones, 80% to 90% appearing once. The sequence came from a young man who had recovered from COVID-19. The chain has TRBV18 and TRBJ2-7, with D possibly matching TRBD2 (7 bases). Specimen: PBMCs or T cells enriched from blood (not recorded which). The CDR3 is CASSESPGGESEQYF. CDR3 in DNA: TGTGCCAGCTCAGAGTCGCCGGGGGGCGAGTCCGAGCAGTACTTC.